A selection of T cell receptor beta chains follows, all from one sample in a study of cytomegalovirus exposure and HLA in healthy donors. Libraries were prepared by immunoSEQ multiplex PCR; TCRdb keeps only in-frame clonotypes and omits some of them. The sample contains roughly 120,000 clones, 88% of which appear only once. Sequenced material: PBMCs. These receptors all stem from a woman between 18 and 29 years old in good health and CMV-seronegative. CDR3s include the opening cysteine and the closing phenylalanine or tryptophan. A D gene is named only where the DNA matches it firmly. Clone size is not always given. Where it is, it says once, few, many or a class for expanded clones.

j_gene	abundance	d_gene	v_gene	CDR3nt	CDR3aa
TRBJ2-1	once	TRBD2	TRBV9	TGTGCCAGCAGCGTTTCCAGACTAGCGGGAGGGCGCGGGTCCTACAATGAGCAGTTCTTC	CASSVSRLAGGRGSYNEQFF
TRBJ2-5	-	TRBD1	TRBV29-1	TGCAGCGTTGTACAGGGGGACGTAAGGGAGACCCAGTACTTC	CSVVQGDVRETQYF
TRBJ1-1	-	TRBD1	TRBV9	TGTGCCAGCAGCCCCAGACAGGGGATTAATCTGAGGAACACTGAAGCTTTCTTT	CASSPRQGINLRNTEAFF
TRBJ1-4	-	-	TRBV5-1	TGCGCCAGCAGCCCATACGGCTTAGCGGAGACAACTAATGAAAAACTGTTTTTT	CASSPYGLAETTNEKLFF
TRBJ2-2	-	-	TRBV13	TGTGCCAACCGCGGGGTAACGTCCGGGGAGCTGTTTTTT	CANRGVTSGELFF
TRBJ2-7	-	TRBD2	TRBV11-2	TGTGCCAGCAGCTACAGGACTAGCGAGGATTACGAGCAGTACTTC	CASSYRTSEDYEQYF
TRBJ1-2	-	TRBD1	TRBV7-2	TGTGCCAGCAGCCCCCCCGGACAGGGGGTCAGCTACACCTTC	CASSPPGQGVSYTF
TRBJ2-3	-	-	TRBV6-5	TGTGCCAGCAGTTACTTAGGACAAAGCACAGATACGCAGTATTTT	CASSYLGQSTDTQYF
TRBJ2-1	-	-	TRBV6-5	TGTGCCAGCAGTTACCTGAGCGCACAGGCGAGAGATGAGCAGTTCTTC	CASSYLSAQARDEQFF
TRBJ2-1	-	-	TRBV9	TGTGCCAGCAGCCCCCGAGAAGAGCCGCAGTTCTTC	CASSPREEPQFF
TRBJ1-5	-	TRBD1	TRBV30	TGTGCCTGGAGTGAGGACAGGGATCAGCCCCAGCATTTT	CAWSEDRDQPQHF
TRBJ2-7	-	TRBD2	TRBV6-1	TGTGCCAGCGTATACGGACGGGGGGCCTACGAGCAGTACTTC	CASVYGRGAYEQYF
TRBJ2-7	-	-	TRBV7-2	TGTGCCAGCAGCTTCTCGGGAGTGTTTTCCTACGAGCAGTACTTC	CASSFSGVFSYEQYF
TRBJ1-5	-	-	TRBV6-6	TGTGCCAGCAGTTACTCGACGGGAAGCAATCAGCCCCAGCATTTT	CASSYSTGSNQPQHF
TRBJ1-2	-	TRBD1	TRBV5-4	TGTGCCAGCAGCCCGGACAGGGCGTTGTCGGCTTCTGGCTACACCTTC	CASSPDRALSASGYTF
TRBJ2-1	-	-	TRBV6-1	TGTGCCAGCACCCCTTTCTCCTACAATGAGCAGTTCTTC	CASTPFSYNEQFF
TRBJ2-3	-	TRBD2	TRBV5-4	TGTGCCAGCAGGCCGGGACTAGCAGGTGATACGCAGTATTTT	CASRPGLAGDTQYF